The clone carrying this T cell receptor (beta chain) occurred once. Its antigen is not identified. This record belongs to a study of vaccination effects on CD4 cells after COVID-19. Study context: After vaccination, a few convalescent patients were sampled at early and late time points. Study results and caveats: Clonal contraction was marked in infection- and vaccine-induced clones late after vaccination. Spike-reactive clones detected post-vaccine in convalescents consisted mainly of new vaccine-induced clones.

Culturing for 10 days preceded CD4+ T cell isolation. Documented for the person is a PCR-confirmed SARS-CoV-2 infection occurring between March and December 2020. BNT162b2 vaccine or mRNA-1273 vaccine was given to participants in two doses. Each culture had half its medium swapped for IL-2 medium on days 3 and 7. Data came from immunoSEQ multiplex PCR; TCRdb stores just in-frame clones and leaves some out. This repertoire shows around 50,000 clones, about 70% found once; its top ten account for around 5%. Sequenced here: CD4+ T cells from PBMCs cultured without peptide, sampled after COVID-19 vaccination. The TCR sequence derives from a human donor who had a prior SARS-CoV-2 infection.

The CDR3 DNA is TGTGCCAGCAGCCGAGGACGGAACGAGCAGTACTTC. This gives the protein CASSRGRNEQYF. The V call is TRBV5-4, the J call TRBJ2-7; D is undetermined. CDR1 and CDR2 (germline): SGHNT, YYREEE (reference sequence). The CDR3 length is 12 residues. Between the trimmed V and J ends, which lost 4 bases and 5 bases, there was a span of 10 bases. The complete variable domain, with remaining parts taken from reference TRBV5-4 and TRBJ2-7, reads ETGVTQSPTHLIKTRGQQVTLRCSSQSGHNTVSWYQQALGQGPQFIFQYYREEENGRGNFPPRFSGLQFPNYSSELNVNALELDDSALYLCASSRGRNEQYFGPGTRLTVT.